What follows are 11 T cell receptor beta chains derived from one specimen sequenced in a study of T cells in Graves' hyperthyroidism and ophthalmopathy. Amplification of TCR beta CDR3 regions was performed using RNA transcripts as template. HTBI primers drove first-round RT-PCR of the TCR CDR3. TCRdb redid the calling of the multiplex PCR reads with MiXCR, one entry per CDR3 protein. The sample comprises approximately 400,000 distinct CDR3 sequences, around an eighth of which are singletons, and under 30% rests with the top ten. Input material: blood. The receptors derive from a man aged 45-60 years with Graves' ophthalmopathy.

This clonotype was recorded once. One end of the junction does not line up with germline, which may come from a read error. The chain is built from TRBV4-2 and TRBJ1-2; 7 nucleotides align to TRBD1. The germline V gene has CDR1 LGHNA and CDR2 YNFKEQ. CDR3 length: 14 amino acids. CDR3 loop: CVSSRGTASLGYTF. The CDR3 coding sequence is TGTGTCAGCAGCCGCGGGACAGCTTCCCTGGGCTACACCTTC.

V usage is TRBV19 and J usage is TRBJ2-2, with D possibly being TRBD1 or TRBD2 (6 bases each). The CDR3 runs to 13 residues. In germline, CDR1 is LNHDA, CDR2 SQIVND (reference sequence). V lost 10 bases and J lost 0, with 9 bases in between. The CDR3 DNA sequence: TGTGCCACGGGGGCGGCGAACACCGGGGAGCTGTTTTTT. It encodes CATGAANTGELFF.

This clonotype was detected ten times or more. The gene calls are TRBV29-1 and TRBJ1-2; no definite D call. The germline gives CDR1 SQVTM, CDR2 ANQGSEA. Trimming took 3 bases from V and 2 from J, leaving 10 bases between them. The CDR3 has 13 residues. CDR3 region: CSVDMPRNYGYTF. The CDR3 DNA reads TGCAGCGTTGACATGCCTAGGAACTATGGCTACACCTTC.

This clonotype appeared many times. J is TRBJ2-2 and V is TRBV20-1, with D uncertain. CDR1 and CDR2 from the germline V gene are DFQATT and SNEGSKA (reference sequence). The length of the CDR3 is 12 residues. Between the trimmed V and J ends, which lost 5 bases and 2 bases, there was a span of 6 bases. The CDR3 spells CSAPRNTGELFF. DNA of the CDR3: TGCAGTGCTCCTAGAAACACCGGGGAGCTGTTTTTT.

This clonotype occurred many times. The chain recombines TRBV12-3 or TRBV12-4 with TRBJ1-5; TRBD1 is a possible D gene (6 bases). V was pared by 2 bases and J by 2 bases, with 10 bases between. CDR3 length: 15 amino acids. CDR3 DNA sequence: TGTGCCAGCAGTTTAAATTCAGGGGGCAATCAGCCCCAGCATTTT. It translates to CASSLNSGGNQPQHF.

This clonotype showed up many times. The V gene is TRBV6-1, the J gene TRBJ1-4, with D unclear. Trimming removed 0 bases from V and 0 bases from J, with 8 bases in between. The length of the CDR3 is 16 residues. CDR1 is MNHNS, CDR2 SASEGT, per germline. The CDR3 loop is CASSEAGGPTNEKLFF. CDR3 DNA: TGTGCCAGCAGTGAAGCGGGAGGCCCAACTAATGAAAAACTGTTTTTT.

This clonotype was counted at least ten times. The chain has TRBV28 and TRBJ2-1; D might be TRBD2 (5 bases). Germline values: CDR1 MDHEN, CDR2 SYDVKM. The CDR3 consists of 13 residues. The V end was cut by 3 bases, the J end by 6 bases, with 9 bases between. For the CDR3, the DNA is TGTGCCAGCAGTTTGAGGACTCCCAATGAGCAGTTCTTC. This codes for CASSLRTPNEQFF.

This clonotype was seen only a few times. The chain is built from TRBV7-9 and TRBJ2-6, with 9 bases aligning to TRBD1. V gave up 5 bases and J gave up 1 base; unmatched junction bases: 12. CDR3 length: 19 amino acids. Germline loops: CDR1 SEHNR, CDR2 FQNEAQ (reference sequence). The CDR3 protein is CASSAPAGQGRSGANVLTF. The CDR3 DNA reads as TGTGCCAGCAGCGCTCCGGCGGGACAGGGTCGTTCTGGGGCCAACGTCCTGACTTTC.

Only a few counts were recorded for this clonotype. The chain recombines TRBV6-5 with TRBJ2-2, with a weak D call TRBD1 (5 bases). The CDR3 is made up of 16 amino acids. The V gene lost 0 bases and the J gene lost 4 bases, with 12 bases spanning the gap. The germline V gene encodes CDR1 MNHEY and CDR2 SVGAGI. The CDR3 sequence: CASSYSFQGGTGELFF. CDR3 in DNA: TGTGCCAGCAGTTACTCTTTTCAGGGTGGCACCGGGGAGCTGTTTTTT.

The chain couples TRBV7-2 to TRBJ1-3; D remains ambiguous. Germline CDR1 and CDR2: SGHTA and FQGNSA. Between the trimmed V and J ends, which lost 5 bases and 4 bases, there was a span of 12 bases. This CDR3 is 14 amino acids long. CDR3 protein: CASSAGSRGNTIYF. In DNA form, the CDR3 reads TGTGCCAGCAGCGCTGGGTCGAGGGGAAACACCATATATTTT.

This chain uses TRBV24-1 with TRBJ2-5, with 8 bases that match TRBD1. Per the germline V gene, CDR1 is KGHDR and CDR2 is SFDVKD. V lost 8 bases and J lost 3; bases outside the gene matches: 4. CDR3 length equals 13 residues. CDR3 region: CATKDRDKETQYF. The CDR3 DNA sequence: TGTGCCACCAAGGACAGGGATAAAGAGACCCAGTACTTC.